These 31 T cell receptor beta chains came from one sample sequenced in a study of blood T cell repertoires in COVID-19. Using immunoSEQ multiplex PCR, the repertoire was profiled, and TCRdb retains in-frame clones only, with some absent. Counted here are around 230,000 clones, less than 85% occurring once; the ten biggest clones make up roughly 2.7%. Material: peripheral blood. The receptors originated from a woman in her 70s with active or convalescent COVID-19.

This chain links TRBV2 with TRBJ2-2; maybe TRBD2 (6 bases). The CDR3 length is 15 residues. Between the trimmed V and J ends, which lost 8 bases and 0 bases, there was a span of 13 bases. Germline CDR1 is SNHLY and CDR2 is FYNNEI. The DNA for the CDR3 is TGTGCCAGCGCTGTGGGGGGTGCGAACACCGGGGAGCTGTTTTTT. This translates into CASAVGGANTGELFF.

To note about this clone: This may stem from a read error, because a much larger clone lies one nucleotide away. The sample has other DNA sequences that encode this CDR3 too. The gene calls are TRBV12-3 or TRBV12-4 and TRBJ1-3; 7 bases are a match to TRBD1. The V and J ends lost 3 bases and 4 bases, in that order; junction bases with no gene match: 0. CDR3 length equals 13 residues. Written as DNA, the CDR3 is TGTGCCAGCAGTTTGGGACAGGGAAACACCATATATTTT. It encodes CASSLGQGNTIYF.

The chain combines TRBV12-3 or TRBV12-4 with TRBJ2-2; weak D call: TRBD1 (5 bases). The V end was cut by 8 bases, the J end by 6 bases, with 13 bases between. The CDR3 contains 13 residues. CDR3 sequence (DNA): TGTGCCAGCTCCTTAGGGGCCGCCGGGGAGCTGTTTTTT. Amino acid sequence: CASSLGAAGELFF.

J is TRBJ2-3 and V is TRBV13, with a tentative D call TRBD1 (6 bases). This CDR3 comprises 14 residues. Trimming left V 5 bases short and J 8 bases short, with 17 bases between. CDR1 and CDR2 from the germline V gene are PRHDT and FYEKMQ (reference sequence). CDR3 sequence reads: CASSPRGLTGTQYF. As DNA, the CDR3 is TGTGCCAGCAGCCCCAGGGGTTTAACGGGTACGCAGTATTTT.

This chain links TRBV24-1 with TRBJ2-1; D is perhaps TRBD2 (5 bases). CDR3 length: 16 residues. Trimming left V 7 bases short and J 1 base short, with 16 bases between. Per germline, CDR1 KGHDR and CDR2 SFDVKD. The CDR3 DNA reads TGTGCCACCAGCGACGAGGTAGGCGGGTCCTACAATGAGCAGTTCTTC. Encoded protein: CATSDEVGGSYNEQFF.

This clone appeared once. The chain is built from TRBV19 and TRBJ1-3; D unclear. Germline assignment: CDR1 LNHDA and CDR2 SQIVND (reference sequence). This CDR3 is 16 amino acids long. V dropped 3 bases and J dropped 4 bases, with 16 bases sitting between them. Here the CDR3 DNA reads TGTGCCAGTAGTATCGGCCGGCGGTCCTCGGGAAACACCATATATTTT. Translated, it gives CASSIGRRSSGNTIYF.

The chain is built from TRBV14 and TRBJ2-7; the match to TRBD1 covers 10 bases. The length of the CDR3 is 15 residues. V shed 3 bases and J 0 bases; nucleotides not matched to a gene: 2. Germline V lookup: CDR1 SGHDN, CDR2 FVKESK. In DNA form, the CDR3 reads TGTGCCAGCAGCCAGAGACAGGGGGCCTCCTACGAGCAGTACTTC. As protein: CASSQRQGASYEQYF.

This clone was recorded a few times. The chain employs TRBV15 and TRBJ1-1; D possibly corresponds to TRBD1 (6 bases). The CDR3 has 14 residues. Germline V gives CDR1 LNHNV, CDR2 YYDKDF (reference sequence). V lost 1 base and J lost 1, with 7 bases in between. DNA of the CDR3: TGTGCCACCAGCAGAGGGACAGCGAACACTGAAGCTTTCTTT. Translation: CATSRGTANTEAFF.

V and J are TRBV6-7 and TRBJ2-1; perhaps TRBD1 as D (6 bases). TRBV6-7 is sorted into the ORF group, with uncertain function. Trimming pared 11 bases from V and 4 bases from J, leaving 12 bases between. The CDR3 contains 12 residues. The CDR3 nucleotides are TGTGCCTCTAGTAGGGGGTACAATGAGCAGTTCTTC. Translation: CASSRGYNEQFF.

This chain links TRBV15 with TRBJ2-2; D unresolved. Germline V lookup: CDR1 LNHNV, CDR2 YYDKDF (reference sequence). This CDR3 comprises 15 residues. The V and J ends lost 0 bases and 3 bases respectively, with 8 bases between them. This chain's CDR3 is CATSRDVLDTGELFF. The CDR3 DNA is TGTGCCACCAGCAGAGATGTTCTTGACACCGGGGAGCTGTTTTTT.

The J gene is TRBJ2-7, the V gene TRBV2, with 7 bases matching TRBD1. The germline CDR1 and CDR2 sequences are SNHLY and FYNNEI. V was pared by 7 bases and J by 4 bases, with 7 bases of the junction left unmatched. The CDR3 extends over 13 amino acids. CDR3 coding DNA: TGTGCCAGCACCTTGGACAGGATATACGAGCAGTACTTC. Its translation: CASTLDRIYEQYF.

The chain recombines TRBV20-1 with TRBJ1-4; TRBD1 agrees at 8 bases. The CDR3 runs to 13 residues. Trimming cost V 3 bases and J 8 bases; bases outside gene matches: 5. Germline V lookup: CDR1 DFQATT, CDR2 SNEGSKA (reference sequence). The CDR3 reads CSASRTGSEKLFF. The CDR3 region has the DNA TGCAGTGCTAGTCGGACAGGGTCAGAAAAACTGTTTTTT.

With regard to this clone: Other DNA sequences of this sample code for an identical CDR3. V gene TRBV5-1 combines with J gene TRBJ2-1; a weak D match, TRBD1 (5 bases). With 4 bases removed from V and 8 bases from J, the gap between germline ends came to 16 bases. Germline lookup yields CDR1 SGHRS and CDR2 YFSETQ. CDR3 length equals 14 residues. Written as DNA, the CDR3 is TGCGCCAGCAGCCTCGGGCAGGGTTTTGATGAGCAGTTCTTC. This codes for CASSLGQGFDEQFF.

This clone was picked up one time. The chain employs TRBV6-4 and TRBJ2-1, with 10 bases that match TRBD1. This CDR3 contains 16 residues. With V trimmed by 2 bases and J by 6 bases, 7 bases remained unmatched. Germline V gene data show CDR1 as MRHNA and CDR2 as SNTAGT. CDR3 DNA: TGTGCCAGCAGTGACCTCGACAGGGGGCATAGCAATGAGCAGTTCTTC. It yields the protein CASSDLDRGHSNEQFF.

The rearrangement links TRBV2 to TRBJ1-6; no firm D call. The CDR3 consists of 14 residues. With 3 bases removed from V and 6 bases from J, the gap between germline ends came to 9 bases. Looked up from germline, CDR1 is SNHLY and CDR2 is FYNNEI. CDR3 coding DNA: TGTGCCAGCAGTGACAGCAGGATTAATTCACCCCTCCACTTT. Residues: CASSDSRINSPLHF.

CDR3 protein: CASSFQGDGNTIYF. The DNA for the CDR3 is TGTGCCAGCAGCTTCCAGGGGGACGGAAACACCATATATTTT. V gene TRBV7-9 combines with J gene TRBJ1-3, with 7 bases aligning to TRBD1. Trimming removed 3 bases from V and 4 bases from J; junction bases left unmatched: 3. CDR3 length: 14 residues. Germline V gene lookup returns CDR1 SEHNR and CDR2 FQNEAQ (reference sequence).

V is TRBV2 and J is TRBJ1-1, with TRBD1 matching over 7 bases. The length of the CDR3 is 13 residues. Germline V gene lookup returns CDR1 SNHLY and CDR2 FYNNEI. V gave up 6 bases and J gave up 1 base; unmatched junction bases: 2. CDR3 region: CASRGQTNTEAFF. CDR3 nucleotides: TGTGCCAGCAGGGGACAGACGAACACTGAAGCTTTCTTT. Filled out from reference TRBV2 and TRBJ1-1, the complete variable domain reads EPEVTQTPSHQVTQMGQEVILRCVPISNHLYFYWYRQILGQKVEFLVSFYNNEISEKSEIFDDQFSVERPDGSNFTLKIRSTKLEDSAMYFCASRGQTNTEAFFGQGTRLTVV.

The chain combines TRBV7-8 with TRBJ2-5, with D possibly being TRBD2 (6 bases). V dropped 2 bases and J dropped 1 base, with 17 bases sitting between them. There are 17 residues in the CDR3. Per germline, CDR1 SGHVS and CDR2 FQNEAQ. DNA of the CDR3: TGTGCCAGCAGCTTAAATGCGGCTAGCGAATCCCAAGAGACCCAGTACTTC. Amino acids: CASSLNAASESQETQYF.

This clone has a handful of counts. The V call is TRBV5-6, the J call TRBJ2-7, with 12 nucleotides matching TRBD2. Losses at the gene ends were 3 bases for V and 6 bases for J; bases not matched to a gene: 7. This CDR3 spans 15 amino acids. Germline CDR1 reads SGHDT; CDR2 reads YYEEEE. CDR3 DNA: TGTGCCAGCAGCTCCTGGACTAGCGGGATTACCGAGCAGTACTTC. Translating gives CASSSWTSGITEQYF.

The rearrangement uses TRBV7-9 and TRBJ1-2; D not certain. Germline loops: CDR1 SEHNR, CDR2 FQNEAQ (reference sequence). V was trimmed by 1 base and J by 3 bases, leaving 6 bases between them. The CDR3 spans 13 residues. CDR3 sequence (DNA): TGTGCCAGCAGCTTAGGCCAGTACTATGGCTACACCTTC. Translated, it gives CASSLGQYYGYTF.

This chain links TRBV5-1 with TRBJ1-2; 7 bases align to TRBD1. The CDR3 runs to 14 residues. Germline-derived CDR1 and CDR2 are SGHRS and YFSETQ. Trimming took 4 bases from V and 2 from J; bases not matched to a gene: 5. The CDR3 DNA sequence: TGCGCCAGCAGCCCCCAGGGACAGAACTATGGCTACACCTTC. Its protein is CASSPQGQNYGYTF.

The chain combines TRBV15 with TRBJ1-1, with D tentatively TRBD1 (5 bases). Trimming left V 0 bases short and J 3 bases short, with 23 bases between. Germline lookup yields CDR1 LNHNV and CDR2 YYDKDF (reference sequence). The CDR3 is 19 amino acids. In DNA, the CDR3 is TGTGCCACCAGCAGAGATCAGGGACGTACCCCCGGGGGAGACACTGAAGCTTTCTTT. This gives the protein CATSRDQGRTPGGDTEAFF.

This clone was picked up a small number of times. This rearrangement joins TRBV4-1 to TRBJ1-6; possible D gene TRBD1, 6 bases. Germline V gives CDR1 MGHRA, CDR2 YSYEKL. The CDR3 spans 15 residues. The germline V and J ends were trimmed by 4 bases and 7 bases, with 14 bases remaining between them. The CDR3 spells CASSPYTGWNSPLHF. For the CDR3, the DNA is TGCGCCAGCAGCCCCTATACAGGGTGGAATTCACCCCTCCACTTT.

The V gene is TRBV18, the J gene TRBJ2-3, with 8 nucleotides matching TRBD1. After removal of 6 bases from V and 1 base from J, the junction contained 9 bases not matched to a gene. CDR3 length: 16 residues. The germline CDR1 and CDR2 sequences are KGHSH and LQKENI. The CDR3 coding sequence is TGTGCCAGCTCTCCCATACCGGGACAGGGCACAGATACGCAGTATTTT. This translates into CASSPIPGQGTDTQYF.

This chain links TRBV4-1 with TRBJ2-1; D possibly corresponds to TRBD2 (5 bases). The V gene lost 1 base and the J gene lost 6 bases, with 10 bases spanning the gap. The CDR3 spans 14 residues. CDR1 and CDR2 from the germline V gene are MGHRA and YSYEKL. CDR3 protein: CASSQGHSGNEQFF. DNA for the CDR3: TGCGCCAGCAGCCAAGGACACAGCGGCAATGAGCAGTTCTTC.

The rearrangement links TRBV5-1 to TRBJ2-2; possibly TRBD2 for D (6 bases). Trimming shortened V by 1 base and J by 3 bases, and 10 bases separated the two germline ends. The CDR3 is made up of 15 amino acids. Germline CDR1 is SGHRS and CDR2 is YFSETQ. CDR3 protein: CASSLWGEDTGELFF. The CDR3 coding sequence is TGCGCCAGCAGCTTGTGGGGGGAGGACACCGGGGAGCTGTTTTTT.

V is TRBV6-6 and J is TRBJ2-7, with 7 bases aligning to TRBD1. Germline V gene sequence: CDR1 MNHNY, CDR2 SVGAGI (reference sequence). V was clipped by 4 bases and J by 3 bases; unmatched bases: 6. CDR3 length: 14 residues. The CDR3 bases are TGTGCCAGCAGTTGGGACAGCTTAGTCTACGAGCAGTACTTC. This codes for CASSWDSLVYEQYF.

The genes are TRBV5-4 and TRBJ2-3, with 9 bases aligning to TRBD2. CDR1 and CDR2 (germline): SGHNT, YYREEE (reference sequence). V was clipped by 0 bases and J by 3 bases; unmatched bases: 5. This CDR3 is 16 amino acids long. In DNA, the CDR3 is TGTGCCAGCAGCTTGGGCGGGGGGGCTGGAACAGATACGCAGTATTTT. It yields the protein CASSLGGGAGTDTQYF.

The chain links TRBV6-5 to TRBJ2-3; no firm D call. The V gene lost 8 bases and the J gene lost 5 bases, with 5 bases spanning the gap. Germline CDR1 reads MNHEY; CDR2 reads SVGAGI. The CDR3 is 10 amino acids. For the CDR3, the DNA is TGTGCCAGCTACGGAGATACGCAGTATTTT. This codes for CASYGDTQYF.

This clone was seen just once. This chain links TRBV19 with TRBJ2-2, with D maybe TRBD1 (6 bases). The germline V gene encodes CDR1 LNHDA and CDR2 SQIVND (reference sequence). This CDR3 comprises 15 residues. V dropped 3 bases and J dropped 6 bases, with 14 bases sitting between them. CDR3 sequence reads: CASSIVEEGAGELFF. The CDR3, as DNA: TGTGCCAGTAGTATTGTGGAAGAGGGGGCCGGGGAGCTGTTTTTT.

The J gene is TRBJ2-7, the V gene TRBV4-1, with D possibly being TRBD1 (6 bases). Germline V gene data show CDR1 as MGHRA and CDR2 as YSYEKL. Trimming left V 0 bases short and J 12 bases short, with 18 bases between. The CDR3 length is 14 residues. CDR3 sequence (DNA): TGCGCCAGCAGCCAAGACAGGGGTCGACTTAGGTTGTACTTC. Translated: CASSQDRGRLRLYF.